This paragraph covers one TCR beta chain sequence. Germline V lookup: CDR1 MDHEN, CDR2 SYDVKM. CDR3 length: 16 residues. After removal of 5 bases from V and 8 bases from J, the junction contained 12 bases not matched to a gene. The data belong to a study of blood T cell repertoires in COVID-19. Background on the study: Whether acute or convalescent, the COVID-19 samples came from the United States, Italy and Spain. PBMCs, B-cell-depleted T cells, or T cells provided the cDNA or gDNA that made up the material.

In the authors' workflow: How many nucleated cells were present was estimated from reference gene primer amplification. The method was immunoSEQ multiplex PCR; TCRdb's version includes in-frame clones alone and lacks a portion of them. From that table come the V and J calls and clone size; the DNA was used to work out D and trimming. This sample carries approximately 96,000 clones, around nine tenths of them seen once, and the ten largest clones take 2.9%. The chain recombines TRBV28 with TRBJ1-4, with TRBD1 matching over 9 bases. The receptor was derived from a woman of 80 years or more with acute or convalescent COVID-19. The sequenced material came from peripheral blood. The CDR3 sequence is CASSDSHRGQREKLFF. The CDR3 DNA reads as TGTGCCAGCAGTGACAGCCACAGGGGGCAAAGGGAAAAACTGTTTTTT.